This is a list of T cell receptor beta chains from one sample in a study of human T cells and chemical hapten exposure. One entry per CDR3 protein, called by TCRdb with MiXCR from the RACE reads. This repertoire shows 39,000 or so distinct CDR3 sequences, more than 3% found once; its top ten account for roughly a quarter. This specimen consisted of whole blood, obtained in connection with sensitization to the hapten diphenylcyclopropenone (DPC). The source of these receptors is a man over 45 with alopecia areata. Some clones in this sample may be carry-over from other donors' samples. CDR3s include the opening cysteine and the closing phenylalanine or tryptophan. A D gene is named only where the DNA matches it firmly. For some rows the clone size is stated as once, few or many, or as a class when expanded; others skip it.

D: TRBD2; V: TRBV7-9; J: TRBJ2-2; size: .; DNA: TGTGCCAGCAGCCTGAGTTGGGGGAGGGGAAGAGCGAACACCGGGGAGCTGTTTTTT; CDR3: CASSLSWGRGRANTGELFF
D: .; V: TRBV10-3; J: TRBJ1-5; size: many; DNA: TGTGCCGTCGGGCAGTCAGGCAATCAGCCCCAGCATTTT; CDR3: CAVGQSGNQPQHF
D: TRBD2; V: TRBV5-1; J: TRBJ2-3; size: many; DNA: TGCGCCAGCAGCTTGGTACTAGCGGGAGGTGCAGATACGCAGTATTTT; CDR3: CASSLVLAGGADTQYF
D: .; V: TRBV20-1; J: TRBJ1-1; size: many; DNA: TGCAGTGCTAGAGATAAAGGGGCGCACACTGAAGCTTTCTTT; CDR3: CSARDKGAHTEAFF
D: TRBD2; V: TRBV9; J: TRBJ2-3; size: many; DNA: TGTGCCAGCAGCGTAGATACGGGAGGGACAGATACGCAGTATTTT; CDR3: CASSVDTGGTDTQYF
D: .; V: TRBV6-1; J: TRBJ1-5; size: many; DNA: TGTGCCAGCACCGAGGGGGATTGGCAGCCCCAGCATTTT; CDR3: CASTEGDWQPQHF
D: TRBD1; V: TRBV28; J: TRBJ2-1; size: few; DNA: TGTGCCAGCAGACCTTGGGACAGGGGTTACAATGAGCAGTTCTTC; CDR3: CASRPWDRGYNEQFF
D: .; V: TRBV6-1; J: TRBJ1-3; size: many; DNA: TGTGCCAGCAGTACGCCCCACTCTGGAAACACCATATATTTT; CDR3: CASSTPHSGNTIYF
D: .; V: TRBV10-3; J: TRBJ2-2; size: many; DNA: TGTGCCATCAGATCGGGGCAGGGCGGCACCGGGGAGCTGTTTTTT; CDR3: CAIRSGQGGTGELFF
D: .; V: TRBV2; J: TRBJ1-2; size: many; DNA: TGTGCCAGCAGTGCAGGGTTCCTTTATGGCTACACCTTC; CDR3: CASSAGFLYGYTF
D: .; V: TRBV6-2/TRBV6-3; J: TRBJ2-5; size: many; DNA: TGTGCCAGCACCAACCGGGACACCCGAGAGACCCAGTACTTC; CDR3: CASTNRDTRETQYF
D: .; V: TRBV29-1; J: TRBJ1-1; size: many; DNA: TGCAGCGCTGCCGGGCCCTCGAACACTGAAGCTTTCTTT; CDR3: CSAAGPSNTEAFF
D: .; V: TRBV10-3; J: TRBJ2-3; size: .; DNA: TGTGCCATCAGTGAGTCCCTCCTAAGCACAGATACGCAGTATTTT; CDR3: CAISESLLSTDTQYF
D: TRBD2; V: TRBV4-1; J: TRBJ2-5; size: few; DNA: TGCGCCAGCAGCCAACAGGTCCTAGCGGGAACTGAGACCCAGTACTTC; CDR3: CASSQQVLAGTETQYF
D: TRBD2; V: TRBV4-2; J: TRBJ2-7; size: many; DNA: TGTGCCAGCAGCCAAGATCAGCCGGGGGGGTCCGAGCAGTACTTC; CDR3: CASSQDQPGGSEQYF
D: .; V: TRBV28; J: TRBJ2-2; size: few; DNA: TGTGCCAGCAGTTCCCCAGGGGGGTACACCGGGGAGCTGTTTTTT; CDR3: CASSSPGGYTGELFF
D: .; V: TRBV29-1; J: TRBJ1-1; size: many; DNA: TGCAGCGTAGTTATATACACTGAAGCTTTCTTT; CDR3: CSVVIYTEAFF
D: .; V: TRBV7-2; J: TRBJ2-5; size: many; DNA: TGTGCCAGCAGCTTAGGCGTTCGCGACCCTGACTTGGAGACCCAGTACTTC; CDR3: CASSLGVRDPDLETQYF
D: TRBD1; V: TRBV10-2; J: TRBJ2-7; size: many; DNA: TGCGCCAGCAAATGGCAGGGGGCCTACGAGCAGTACTTC; CDR3: CASKWQGAYEQYF
D: TRBD2; V: TRBV6-2/TRBV6-3; J: TRBJ2-7; size: many; DNA: TGTGCCAGCCTAACTCTATCGGGAGGCTACGAGCAGTACTTC; CDR3: CASLTLSGGYEQYF
D: TRBD2; V: TRBV29-1; J: TRBJ2-3; size: many; DNA: TGCAGCGTCACCGGGGGGACGAATCGGGATACGCAGTATTTT; CDR3: CSVTGGTNRDTQYF
D: .; V: TRBV20-1; J: TRBJ2-5; size: many; DNA: TGCAGTGCTCGAGGGGGGAGATGGGGTGAGACCCAGTACTTC; CDR3: CSARGGRWGETQYF